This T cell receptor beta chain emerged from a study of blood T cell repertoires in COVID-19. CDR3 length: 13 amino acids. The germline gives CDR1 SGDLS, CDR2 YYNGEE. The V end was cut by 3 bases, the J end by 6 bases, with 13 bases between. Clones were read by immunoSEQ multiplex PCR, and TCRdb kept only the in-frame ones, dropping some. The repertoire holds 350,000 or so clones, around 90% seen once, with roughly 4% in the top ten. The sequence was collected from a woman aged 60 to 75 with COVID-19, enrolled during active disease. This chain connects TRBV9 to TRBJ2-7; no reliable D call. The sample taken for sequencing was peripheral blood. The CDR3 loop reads CASSALVLSEQYF. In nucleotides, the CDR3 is TGTGCCAGCAGCGCTCTAGTTCTTAGCGAGCAGTACTTC.